These 5 T cell receptor beta chains were sequenced from one sample in a study of cytomegalovirus exposure and HLA in healthy donors. PCR involved 60 Vbeta and 13 Jbeta primers. Profiling relied on immunoSEQ multiplex PCR, and the TCRdb table lists in-frame clones only, not all of them. The sample has about 180,000 clones, 80% seen once. Source material: PBMCs. Receptors were obtained from a girl between 5 and 17 years old in good health and CMV-seropositive.

Only a few counts were recorded for this clone. The chain links TRBV5-4 to TRBJ1-5; D remains unclear. Trimming stripped 0 bases from V and 3 bases from J, with 4 bases between. CDR1 is SGHNT, CDR2 YYREEE, per germline (reference sequence). CDR3 length: 13 residues. The CDR3: CASSLDYNQPQHF. The DNA for the CDR3 is TGTGCCAGCAGCTTGGACTACAATCAGCCCCAGCATTTT.

The genes are TRBV6-5 and TRBJ2-2, with D possibly matching TRBD1 (7 bases). The CDR3 contains 16 residues. The germline gives CDR1 MNHEY, CDR2 SVGAGI. Deletions cut 1 base from V and 7 bases from J, with 16 bases between. CDR3 region: CASSYFRQGGIGELFF. Written as DNA, the CDR3 is TGTGCCAGCAGTTACTTCCGACAGGGAGGAATCGGGGAGCTGTTTTTT.

This chain connects TRBV5-4 to TRBJ2-2; unclear D gene. The CDR3 is 15 residues long. CDR1 is SGHNT and CDR2 is YYREEE in the germline V gene (reference sequence). Trimming took 1 base from V and 1 from J, leaving 8 bases between them. CDR3 sequence (DNA): TGTGCCAGCAGCTTGAAGGAGAAGAACACCGGGGAGCTGTTTTTT. Translating gives CASSLKEKNTGELFF.

The gene calls are TRBV7-2 and TRBJ1-4; D gene ambiguous. CDR1 and CDR2 from the germline V gene are SGHTA and FQGNSA. The CDR3 extends over 13 amino acids. V shed 5 bases and J shed 8 bases, with 12 bases lying between them. CDR3 sequence reads: CASSRVTGEKLFF. As DNA, the CDR3 is TGTGCCAGCAGCCGGGTCACGGGGGAAAAACTGTTTTTT.

This chain connects TRBV4-1 to TRBJ2-7; 11 bases match TRBD2. The CDR3 extends over 18 amino acids. Per the germline V gene, CDR1 is MGHRA and CDR2 is YSYEKL. With V trimmed by 1 base and J by 4 bases, 12 bases remained unmatched. The CDR3 here is CASSQVTSGTRARYEQYF. The CDR3 DNA sequence: TGCGCCAGCAGCCAAGTGACTAGCGGGACCAGAGCAAGATACGAGCAGTACTTC.